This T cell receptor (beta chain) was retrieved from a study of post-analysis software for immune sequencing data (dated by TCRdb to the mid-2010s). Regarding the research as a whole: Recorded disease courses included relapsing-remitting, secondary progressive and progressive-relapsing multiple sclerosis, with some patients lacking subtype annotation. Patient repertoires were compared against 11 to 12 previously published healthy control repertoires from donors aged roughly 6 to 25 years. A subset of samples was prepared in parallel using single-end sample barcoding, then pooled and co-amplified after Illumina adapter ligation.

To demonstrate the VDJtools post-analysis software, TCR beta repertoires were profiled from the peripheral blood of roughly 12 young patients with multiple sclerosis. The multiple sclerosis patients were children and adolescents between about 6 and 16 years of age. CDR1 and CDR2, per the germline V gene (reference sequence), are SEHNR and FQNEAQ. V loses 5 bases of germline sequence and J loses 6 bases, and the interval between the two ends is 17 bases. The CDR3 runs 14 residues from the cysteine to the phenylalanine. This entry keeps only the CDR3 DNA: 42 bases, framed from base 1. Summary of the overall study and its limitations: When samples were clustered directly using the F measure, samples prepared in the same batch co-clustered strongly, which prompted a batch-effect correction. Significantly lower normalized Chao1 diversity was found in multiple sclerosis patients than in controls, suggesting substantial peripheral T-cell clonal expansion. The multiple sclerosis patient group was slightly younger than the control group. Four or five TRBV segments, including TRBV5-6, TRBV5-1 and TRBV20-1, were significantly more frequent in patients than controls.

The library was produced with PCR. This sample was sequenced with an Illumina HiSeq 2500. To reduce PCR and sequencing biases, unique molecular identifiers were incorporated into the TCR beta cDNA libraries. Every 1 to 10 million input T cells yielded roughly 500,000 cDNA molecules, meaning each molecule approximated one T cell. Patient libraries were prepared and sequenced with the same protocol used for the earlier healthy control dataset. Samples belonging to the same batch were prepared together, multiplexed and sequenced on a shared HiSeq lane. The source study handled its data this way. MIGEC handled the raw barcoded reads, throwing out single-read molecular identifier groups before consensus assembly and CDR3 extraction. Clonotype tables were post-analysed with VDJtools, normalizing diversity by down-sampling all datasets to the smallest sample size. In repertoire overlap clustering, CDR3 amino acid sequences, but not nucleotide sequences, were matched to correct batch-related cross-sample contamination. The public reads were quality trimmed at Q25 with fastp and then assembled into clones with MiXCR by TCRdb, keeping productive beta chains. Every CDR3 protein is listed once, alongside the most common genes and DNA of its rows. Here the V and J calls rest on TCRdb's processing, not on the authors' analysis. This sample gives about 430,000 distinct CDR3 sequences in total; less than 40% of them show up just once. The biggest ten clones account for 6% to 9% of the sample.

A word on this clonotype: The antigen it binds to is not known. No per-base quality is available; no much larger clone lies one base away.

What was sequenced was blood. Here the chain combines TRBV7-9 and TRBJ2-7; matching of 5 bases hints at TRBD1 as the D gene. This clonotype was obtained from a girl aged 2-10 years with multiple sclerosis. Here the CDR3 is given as CASSPHRRGGEQYF. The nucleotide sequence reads TGTGCCAGCAGCCCACATAGAAGGGGTGGCGAGCAGTACTTC.